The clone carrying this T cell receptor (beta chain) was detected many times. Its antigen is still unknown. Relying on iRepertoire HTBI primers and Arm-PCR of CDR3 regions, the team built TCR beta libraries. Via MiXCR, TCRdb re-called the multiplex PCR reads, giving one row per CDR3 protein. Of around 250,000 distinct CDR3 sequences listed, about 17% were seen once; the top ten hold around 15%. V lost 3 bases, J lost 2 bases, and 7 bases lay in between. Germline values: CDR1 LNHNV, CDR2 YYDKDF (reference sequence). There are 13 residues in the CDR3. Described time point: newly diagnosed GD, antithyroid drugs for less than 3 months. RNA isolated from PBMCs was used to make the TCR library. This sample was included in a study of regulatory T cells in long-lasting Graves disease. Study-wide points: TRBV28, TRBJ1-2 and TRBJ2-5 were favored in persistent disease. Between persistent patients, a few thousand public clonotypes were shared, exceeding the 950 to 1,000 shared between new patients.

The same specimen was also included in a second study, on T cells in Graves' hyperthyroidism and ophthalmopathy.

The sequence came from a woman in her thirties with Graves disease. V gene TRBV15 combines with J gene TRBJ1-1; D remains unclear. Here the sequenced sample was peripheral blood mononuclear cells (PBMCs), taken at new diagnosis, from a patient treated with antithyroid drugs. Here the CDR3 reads CATSRRENTEAFF. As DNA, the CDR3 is TGTGCCACCAGCAGGAGGGAAAACACTGAAGCTTTCTTT.